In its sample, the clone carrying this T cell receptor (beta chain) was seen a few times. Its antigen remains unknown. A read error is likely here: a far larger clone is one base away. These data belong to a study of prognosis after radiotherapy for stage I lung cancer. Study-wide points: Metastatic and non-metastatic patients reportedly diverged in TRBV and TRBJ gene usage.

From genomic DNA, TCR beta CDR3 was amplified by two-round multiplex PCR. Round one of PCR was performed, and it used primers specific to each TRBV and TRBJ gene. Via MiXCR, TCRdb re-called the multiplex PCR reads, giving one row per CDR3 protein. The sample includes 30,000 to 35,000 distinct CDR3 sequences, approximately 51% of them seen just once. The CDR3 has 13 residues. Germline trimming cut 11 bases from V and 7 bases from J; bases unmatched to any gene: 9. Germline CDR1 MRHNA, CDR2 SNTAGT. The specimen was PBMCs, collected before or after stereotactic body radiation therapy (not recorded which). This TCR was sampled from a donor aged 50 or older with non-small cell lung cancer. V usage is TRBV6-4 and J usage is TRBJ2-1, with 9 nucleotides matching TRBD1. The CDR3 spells CAGGQGSRNEQFF. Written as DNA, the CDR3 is TGTGCCGGCGGACAGGGGTCGCGGAATGAGCAGTTCTTC.